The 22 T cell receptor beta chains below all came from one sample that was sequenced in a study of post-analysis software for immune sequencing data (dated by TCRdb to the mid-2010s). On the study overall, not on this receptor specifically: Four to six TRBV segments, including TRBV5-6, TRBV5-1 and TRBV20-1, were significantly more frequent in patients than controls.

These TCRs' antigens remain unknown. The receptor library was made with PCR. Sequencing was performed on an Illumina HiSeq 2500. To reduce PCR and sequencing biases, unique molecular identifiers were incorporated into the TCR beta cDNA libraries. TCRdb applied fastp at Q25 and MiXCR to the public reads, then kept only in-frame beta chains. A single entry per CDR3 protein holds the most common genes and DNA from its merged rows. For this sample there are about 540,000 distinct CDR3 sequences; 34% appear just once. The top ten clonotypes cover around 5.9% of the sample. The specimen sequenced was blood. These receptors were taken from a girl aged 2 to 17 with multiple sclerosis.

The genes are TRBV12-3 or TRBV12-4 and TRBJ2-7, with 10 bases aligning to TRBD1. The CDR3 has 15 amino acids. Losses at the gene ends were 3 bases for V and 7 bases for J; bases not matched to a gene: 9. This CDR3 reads CASSLTGGRSNEQYF. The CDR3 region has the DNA TGTGCCAGCAGTTTGACAGGGGGCCGCTCCAATGAGCAGTACTTC.

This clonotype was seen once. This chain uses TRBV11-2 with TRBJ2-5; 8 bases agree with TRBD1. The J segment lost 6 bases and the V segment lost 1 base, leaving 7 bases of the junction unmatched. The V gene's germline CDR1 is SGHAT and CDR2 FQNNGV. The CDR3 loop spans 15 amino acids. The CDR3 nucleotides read TGTGCCAGCAGCTTAGGAGGACAGGGTGGGAAGACCCAGTACTTC. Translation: CASSLGGQGGKTQYF.

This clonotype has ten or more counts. The CDR3 bases are TGTGCCAGCAGCCCTCGGGGGGGCAGGTGGAATGAGCAGTTCTTC. Protein: CASSPRGGRWNEQFF. V usage is TRBV7-2 and J usage is TRBJ2-1; 8 bases line up with TRBD2. The V and J ends lost 5 bases and 7 bases, in that order; junction bases with no gene match: 10. The CDR3 is 15 amino acids. Looked up from germline, CDR1 is SGHTA and CDR2 is FQGNSA.

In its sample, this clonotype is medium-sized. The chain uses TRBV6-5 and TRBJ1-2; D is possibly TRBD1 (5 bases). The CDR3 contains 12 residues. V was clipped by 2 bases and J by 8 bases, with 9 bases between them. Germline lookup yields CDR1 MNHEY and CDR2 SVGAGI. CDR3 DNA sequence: TGTGCCAGCAGTTACGGGGGTGAGGGCTACACCTTC. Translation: CASSYGGEGYTF.

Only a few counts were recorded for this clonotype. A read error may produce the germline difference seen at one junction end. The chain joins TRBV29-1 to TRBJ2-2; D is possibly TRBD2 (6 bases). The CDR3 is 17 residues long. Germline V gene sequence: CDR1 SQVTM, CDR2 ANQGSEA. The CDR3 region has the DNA TGCAGCGTTACGCTCCCCTTAGCCCGGGAGAACGCCGGGGAGCTGTTTTTT. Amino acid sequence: CSVTLPLARENAGELFF.

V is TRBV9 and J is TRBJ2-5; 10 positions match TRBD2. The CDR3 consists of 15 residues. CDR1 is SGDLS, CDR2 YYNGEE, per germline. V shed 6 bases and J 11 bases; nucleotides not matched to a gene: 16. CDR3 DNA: TGTGCCAGCACCCTACTAGCGGGGCGCGACAATGAGCAGTACTTC. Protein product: CASTLLAGRDNEQYF.

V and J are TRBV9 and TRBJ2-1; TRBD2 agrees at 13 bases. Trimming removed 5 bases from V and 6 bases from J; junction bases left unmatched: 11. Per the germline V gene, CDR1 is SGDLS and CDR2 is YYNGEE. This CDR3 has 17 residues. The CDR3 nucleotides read TGTGCCAGCAGTCAAGGACTAGCGGGGGCCCTGCGCAATGAGCAGTTCTTC. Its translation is CASSQGLAGALRNEQFF.

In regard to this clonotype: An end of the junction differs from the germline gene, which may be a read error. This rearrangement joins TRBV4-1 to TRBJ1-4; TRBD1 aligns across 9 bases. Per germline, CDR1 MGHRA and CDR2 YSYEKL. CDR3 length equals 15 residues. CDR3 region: CASSQVGTGPEKLFF. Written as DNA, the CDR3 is TGCGCCAGTAGCCAAGTAGGGACAGGGCCCGAAAAACTGTTTTTT.

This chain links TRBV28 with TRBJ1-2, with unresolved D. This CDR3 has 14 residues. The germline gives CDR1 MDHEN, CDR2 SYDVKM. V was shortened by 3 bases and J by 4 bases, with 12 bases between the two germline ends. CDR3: CASSLRDLGYGYTF. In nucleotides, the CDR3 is TGTGCCAGCAGTTTGCGGGATCTTGGCTATGGCTACACCTTC.

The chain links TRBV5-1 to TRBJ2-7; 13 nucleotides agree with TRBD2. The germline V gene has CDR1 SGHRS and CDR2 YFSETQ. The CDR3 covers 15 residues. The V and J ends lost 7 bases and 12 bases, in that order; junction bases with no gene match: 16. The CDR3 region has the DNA TGCGCCAGCCAGGGACTAGCGGGGACTCGAGAGACCCCGTACTTC. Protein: CASQGLAGTRETPYF.

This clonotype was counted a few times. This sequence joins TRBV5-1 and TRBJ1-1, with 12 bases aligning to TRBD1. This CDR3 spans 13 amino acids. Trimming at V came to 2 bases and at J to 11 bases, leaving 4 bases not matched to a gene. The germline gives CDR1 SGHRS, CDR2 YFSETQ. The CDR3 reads CASSFQGQGAAFF. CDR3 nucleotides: TGCGCCAGCAGCTTTCAGGGACAGGGGGCGGCTTTCTTT.

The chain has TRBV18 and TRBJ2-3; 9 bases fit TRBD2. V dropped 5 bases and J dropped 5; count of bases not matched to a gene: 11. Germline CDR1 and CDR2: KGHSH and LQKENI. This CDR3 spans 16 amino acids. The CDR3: CASSALPSGAKDTQYF. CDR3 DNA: TGTGCCAGCTCAGCCTTACCTAGCGGGGCGAAAGATACGCAGTATTTT.

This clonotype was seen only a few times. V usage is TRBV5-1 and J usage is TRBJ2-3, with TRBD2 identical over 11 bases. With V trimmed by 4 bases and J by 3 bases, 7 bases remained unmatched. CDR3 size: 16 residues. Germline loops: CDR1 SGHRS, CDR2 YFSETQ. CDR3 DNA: TGCGCCAGCAGCACTACTAGCGGGGGAGGGACAGATACGCAGTATTTT. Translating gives CASSTTSGGGTDTQYF. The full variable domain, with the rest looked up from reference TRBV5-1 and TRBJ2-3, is KAGVTQTPRYLIKTRGQQVTLSCSPISGHRSVSWYQQTPGQGLQFLFEYFSETQRNKGNFPGRFSGRQFSNSRSEMNVSTLELGDSALYLCASSTTSGGGTDTQYFGPGTRLTVL.

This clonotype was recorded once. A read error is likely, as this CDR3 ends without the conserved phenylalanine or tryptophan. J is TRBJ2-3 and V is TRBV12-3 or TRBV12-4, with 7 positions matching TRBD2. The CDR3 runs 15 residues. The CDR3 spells CASSLRAGRTGTQYS. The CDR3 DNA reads TGTGCCAGCAGTTTACGAGCGGGGAGAACAGGTACGCAGTATTCT.

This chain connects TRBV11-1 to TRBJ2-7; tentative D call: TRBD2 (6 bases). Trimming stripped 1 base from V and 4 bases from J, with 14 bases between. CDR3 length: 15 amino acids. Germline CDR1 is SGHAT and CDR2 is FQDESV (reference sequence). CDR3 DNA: TGTGCCAGCAGCTTAGTCCCAGCAGGAGGGTACGAGCAGTACTTC. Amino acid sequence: CASSLVPAGGYEQYF.

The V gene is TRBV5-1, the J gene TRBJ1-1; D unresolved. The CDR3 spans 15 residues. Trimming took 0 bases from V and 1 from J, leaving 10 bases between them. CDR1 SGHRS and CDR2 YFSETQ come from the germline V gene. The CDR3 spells CASSLEPHGNTEAFF. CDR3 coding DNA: TGCGCCAGCAGCTTGGAGCCCCACGGGAACACTGAAGCTTTCTTT.

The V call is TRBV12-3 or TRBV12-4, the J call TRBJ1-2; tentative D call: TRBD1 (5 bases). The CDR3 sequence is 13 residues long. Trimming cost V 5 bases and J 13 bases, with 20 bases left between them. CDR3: CASSPGGDPRGTF. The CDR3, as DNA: TGTGCCAGCAGTCCGGGGGGGGATCCAAGAGGCACCTTC.

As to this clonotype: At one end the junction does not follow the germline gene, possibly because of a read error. The CDR3, as DNA: TGCAGCGTTGAAGATCCAGGGTATGGGGAGGGCTGCACCTTC. Translating it yields CSVEDPGYGEGCTF. The chain recombines TRBV29-1 with TRBJ1-2, with a possible D match to TRBD1 (5 bases). From germline, CDR1 is SQVTM and CDR2 ANQGSEA. The CDR3 sequence is 14 residues long.

CDR3 residues: CASSQDYPAGEETQYF. The DNA for the CDR3 is TGTGCCAGCAGCCAAGATTATCCAGCGGGGGAAGAGACCCAGTACTTC. The chain carries TRBV3-1 and TRBJ2-5; 8 positions match TRBD2. Germline trimming cut 0 bases from V and 3 bases from J; bases unmatched to any gene: 6. The CDR3 spans 16 residues. Germline V gives CDR1 LGHDT, CDR2 YNNKEL (reference sequence).

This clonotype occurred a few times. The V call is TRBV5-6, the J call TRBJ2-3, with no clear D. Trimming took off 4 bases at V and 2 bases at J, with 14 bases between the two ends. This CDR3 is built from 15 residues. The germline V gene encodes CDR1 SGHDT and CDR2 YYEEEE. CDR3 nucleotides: TGTGCCAGCAGCACCTCAGGCCACCCCACAGATACGCAGTATTTT. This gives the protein CASSTSGHPTDTQYF.

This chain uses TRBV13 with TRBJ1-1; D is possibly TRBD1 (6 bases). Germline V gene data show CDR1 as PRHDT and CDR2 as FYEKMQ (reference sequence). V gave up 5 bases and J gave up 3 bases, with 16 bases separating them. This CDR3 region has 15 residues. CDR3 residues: CASSPAGGADTEAFF. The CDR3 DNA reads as TGTGCCAGCAGCCCAGCCGGGGGCGCGGACACTGAAGCTTTCTTT.

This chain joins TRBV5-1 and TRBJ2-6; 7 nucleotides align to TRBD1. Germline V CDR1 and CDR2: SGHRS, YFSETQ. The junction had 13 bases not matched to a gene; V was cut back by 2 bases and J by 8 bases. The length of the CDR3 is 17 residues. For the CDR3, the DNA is TGCGCCAGCAGCTTTGGGACAGACCCTCTGGGGACCAACGTCCTGACTTTC. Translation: CASSFGTDPLGTNVLTF.